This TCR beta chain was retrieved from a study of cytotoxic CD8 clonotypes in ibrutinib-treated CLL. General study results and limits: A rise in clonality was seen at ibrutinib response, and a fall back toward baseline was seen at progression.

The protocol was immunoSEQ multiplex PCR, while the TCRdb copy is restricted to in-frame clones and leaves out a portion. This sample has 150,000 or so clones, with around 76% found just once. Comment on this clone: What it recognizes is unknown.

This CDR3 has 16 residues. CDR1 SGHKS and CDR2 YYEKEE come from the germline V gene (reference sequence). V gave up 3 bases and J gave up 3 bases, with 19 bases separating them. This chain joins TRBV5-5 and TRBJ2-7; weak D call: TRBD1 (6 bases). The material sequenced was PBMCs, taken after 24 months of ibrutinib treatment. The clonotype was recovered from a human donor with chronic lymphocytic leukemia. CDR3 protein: CASSSPFQGPNYEQYF. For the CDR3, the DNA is TGTGCCAGCAGCTCACCCTTCCAGGGGCCCAACTACGAGCAGTACTTC.